This TCR beta chain was identified during a study of T cells in localized non-small cell lung cancer. Trimming left V 1 base short and J 5 bases short, with 9 bases between. The CDR3 has 13 amino acids. From germline, CDR1 is MNHEY and CDR2 SVGAGI. The protocol was immunoSEQ multiplex PCR, while the TCRdb copy is restricted to in-frame clones and leaves out a portion. The sample lists 48,000 or so clones; roughly 77% were seen once. The receptor was derived from a man aged 35-75 years with stage I squamous cell lung carcinoma. This chain connects TRBV6-5 to TRBJ2-7; D is possibly TRBD1 or TRBD2 (5 bases each). Material: peripheral blood, obtained before any cancer treatment. The CDR3 loop reads CASSYWDVDEQYF. CDR3 DNA sequence: TGTGCCAGCAGTTACTGGGACGTGGACGAGCAGTACTTC.